These 9 T cell receptor beta chains were all obtained from the same sample, sequenced in a study of glioma-infiltrating T cells (dated by TCRdb to the mid-2010s). Data came from an Illumina MiSeq. TCR alpha and beta CDR3 regions were amplified with the iRepertoire nested amplicon-rescue multiplex PCR (arm-PCR) platform from RNA. TCRdb's own reprocessing of the public reads used fastp at Q25 and MiXCR and kept productive beta chains. Rows are combined by CDR3 protein, so each entry shows the most common genes and DNA. The sample profile shows about 380,000 distinct CDR3 sequences; about 40% of them were found once. About 12% of the sample lies in the top ten. Sequenced material: glioma tissue, nonneoplastic brain tissue, or PBMCs (not recorded which). Receptors originate from a human donor with low-grade glioma or glioblastoma, undergoing nonglioma brain surgery, or in good health (not recorded which).

The chain employs TRBV2 and TRBJ2-5, with a tentative D call TRBD2 (7 bases). The CDR3 totals 14 residues. The germline gives CDR1 SNHLY, CDR2 FYNNEI. V dropped 6 bases and J dropped 5 bases, with 16 bases sitting between them. The CDR3 DNA reads as TGTGCCAGCAGCGCGAAAGGGGGAGGGGAGACCCAGTACTTC. Amino acid sequence: CASSAKGGGETQYF.

This clonotype has only a few counts. V usage is TRBV20-1 and J usage is TRBJ2-3; D gene ambiguous. The CDR3 spans 13 residues. Deletions cut 0 bases from V and 2 bases from J, with 6 bases between. Germline V gives CDR1 DFQATT, CDR2 SNEGSKA (reference sequence). The CDR3 reads CSAREITTDTQYF. CDR3 DNA sequence: TGCAGTGCTAGAGAGATAACCACAGATACGCAGTATTTT.

This clonotype was found many times. The chain employs TRBV7-2 and TRBJ2-3; D gene uncertain. Germline V lookup: CDR1 SGHTA, CDR2 FQGNSA. V dropped 1 base and J dropped 3 bases, with 5 bases sitting between them. The CDR3 extends over 13 amino acids. This chain's CDR3 is CASSLVRTDTQYF. CDR3 in DNA: TGTGCCAGCAGCTTAGTGCGTACAGATACGCAGTATTTT.

This clonotype was picked up one time. The genes are TRBV6-2 or TRBV6-3 and TRBJ1-1; D is unclear. CDR3 length equals 14 residues. Germline CDR1 is MNHEY and CDR2 is SVGEGT. V lost 5 bases and J 6 bases, leaving 16 bases between the germline ends. CDR3 loop: CASSPRCGRAEAFF. The CDR3 DNA reads as TGTGCCAGCAGTCCCCGATGTGGGCGTGCTGAAGCTTTCTTT.

The chain links TRBV7-9 to TRBJ2-7; TRBD1 might be the D (6 bases). V was trimmed by 6 bases and J by 2 bases, leaving 14 bases between them. This CDR3 spans 14 amino acids. The germline V gene has CDR1 SEHNR and CDR2 FQNEAQ (reference sequence). The CDR3 DNA follows: TGTGCCAGCAGTCCTACAGGGCTCGCCTACGAGCAGTACTTC. It encodes CASSPTGLAYEQYF.

Only a few counts were recorded for this clonotype. The chain joins TRBV14 to TRBJ2-2, with 9 bases matching TRBD2. CDR1 is SGHDN, CDR2 FVKESK, per germline. The V segment lost 4 bases and the J segment 5 bases; nucleotides outside the gene matches: 8. The CDR3 is made up of 16 amino acids. CDR3 protein: CASSLPLAGWTGELFF. The DNA of the CDR3 is TGTGCCAGCAGCCTGCCCCTAGCGGGGTGGACCGGGGAGCTGTTTTTT.

This clonotype has a count of ten or more. J is TRBJ1-2 and V is TRBV6-1; possibly TRBD1 for D (6 bases). Germline-derived CDR1 and CDR2 are MNHNS and SASEGT. Trimming shortened V by 6 bases and J by 0 bases, and 11 bases separated the two germline ends. The CDR3 length is 14 residues. CDR3 DNA sequence: TGTGCCAGCAGAACGGACAGAGCTAACTATGGCTACACCTTC. Protein product: CASRTDRANYGYTF.

The chain carries TRBV2 and TRBJ1-1, with 10 bases lining up with TRBD1. The CDR3 sequence is 15 residues long. Trimming cost V 3 bases and J 7 bases; bases outside gene matches: 8. The germline CDR1 and CDR2 sequences are SNHLY and FYNNEI. CDR3 sequence: CASSDEGQGYDEAFF. CDR3 DNA: TGTGCCAGCAGTGATGAGGGACAGGGGTATGATGAAGCTTTCTTT.

This clonotype appeared a few times. V and J are TRBV7-9 and TRBJ2-7; TRBD1 aligns across 9 bases. Germline CDR1 SEHNR, CDR2 FQNEAQ (reference sequence). The CDR3 consists of 15 residues. The V and J ends lost 3 bases and 5 bases, in that order; junction bases with no gene match: 8. The DNA of the CDR3 is TGTGCCAGCAGCTTCGCCGGGACAGGGCTGGACGAGCAGTACTTC. Translated, it gives CASSFAGTGLDEQYF.